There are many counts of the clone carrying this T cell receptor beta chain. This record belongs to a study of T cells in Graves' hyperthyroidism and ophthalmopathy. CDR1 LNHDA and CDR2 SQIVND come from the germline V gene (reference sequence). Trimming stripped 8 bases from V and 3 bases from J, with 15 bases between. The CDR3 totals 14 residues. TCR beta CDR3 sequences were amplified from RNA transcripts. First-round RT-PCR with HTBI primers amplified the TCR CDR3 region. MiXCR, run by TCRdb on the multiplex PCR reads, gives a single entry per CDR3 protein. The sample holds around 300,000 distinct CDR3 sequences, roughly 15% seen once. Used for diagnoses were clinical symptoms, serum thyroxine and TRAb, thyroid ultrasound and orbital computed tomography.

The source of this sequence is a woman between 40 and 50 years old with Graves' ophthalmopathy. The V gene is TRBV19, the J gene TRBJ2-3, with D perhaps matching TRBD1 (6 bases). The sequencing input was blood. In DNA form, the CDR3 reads TGTGCCAGTTGGGACACGGGGATGACAGATACGCAGTATTTT. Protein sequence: CASWDTGMTDTQYF.